This TCR beta chain was recovered during a study of T-cell reconstitution after alpha-beta-depleted transplantation in children. Study findings and constraints: Day-60 TCRbeta diversity that was high in some patients was derived from surviving recipient T cells and thymic progenitors. Most T-cell counts and diversity one year after the transplant came from T cells that were newly produced. Roughly two months post-transplant, alpha-beta T cells reportedly originated from several hundred graft clones that had expanded.

J gave up 2 bases and V 8 bases, and 10 bases lay outside the gene matches. Germline V gene lookup returns CDR1 SNHLY and CDR2 FYNNEI. The CDR3 covers 15 residues. This clonotype was seen at least ten times. No antigen is known for it. TCRbeta library construction was performed incorporating unique molecular identifiers. TCRdb ran MiXCR on the PCR reads and lists one entry per CDR3 protein. The sample lists fewer than 700,000 distinct CDR3 sequences; roughly 23% were seen once. This clonotype was obtained from a boy under three years old who had a stem cell transplant for acute myeloid leukemia, so the T cells may come from the graft donor. This rearrangement joins TRBV2 to TRBJ2-5; 8 nucleotides align to TRBD1. This specimen consisted of PBMCs, mostly from graft donor cells, obtained 360 days after TCRalphabeta/CD19-depleted stem cell transplant. The DNA for the CDR3 is TGTGCCAGCTCGCCCCTGGGACAGGTTCAAGAGACCCAGTACTTC. Protein product: CASSPLGQVQETQYF.